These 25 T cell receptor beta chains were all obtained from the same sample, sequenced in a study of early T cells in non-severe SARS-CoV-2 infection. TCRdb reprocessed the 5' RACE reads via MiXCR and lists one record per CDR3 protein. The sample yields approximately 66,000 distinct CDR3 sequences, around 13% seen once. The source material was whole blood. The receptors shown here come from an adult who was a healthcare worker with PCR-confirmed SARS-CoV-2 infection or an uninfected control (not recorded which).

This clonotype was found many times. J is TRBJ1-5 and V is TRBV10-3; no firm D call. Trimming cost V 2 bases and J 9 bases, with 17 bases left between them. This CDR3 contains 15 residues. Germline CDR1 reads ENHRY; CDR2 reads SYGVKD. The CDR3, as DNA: TGTGCCATCAGTGAGCCCACCGGCCAGGTCGGGCCCCAGCATTTT. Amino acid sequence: CAISEPTGQVGPQHF.

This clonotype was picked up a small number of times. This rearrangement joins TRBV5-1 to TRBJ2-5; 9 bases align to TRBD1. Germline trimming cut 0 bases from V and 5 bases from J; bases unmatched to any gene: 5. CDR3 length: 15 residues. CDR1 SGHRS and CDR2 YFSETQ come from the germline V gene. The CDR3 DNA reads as TGCGCCAGCAGCTTGGGGGACAGGGACGCGGAGACCCAGTACTTC. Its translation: CASSLGDRDAETQYF. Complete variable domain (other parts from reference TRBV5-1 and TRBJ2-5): KAGVTQTPRYLIKTRGQQVTLSCSPISGHRSVSWYQQTPGQGLQFLFEYFSETQRNKGNFPGRFSGRQFSNSRSEMNVSTLELGDSALYLCASSLGDRDAETQYFGPGTRLLVL.

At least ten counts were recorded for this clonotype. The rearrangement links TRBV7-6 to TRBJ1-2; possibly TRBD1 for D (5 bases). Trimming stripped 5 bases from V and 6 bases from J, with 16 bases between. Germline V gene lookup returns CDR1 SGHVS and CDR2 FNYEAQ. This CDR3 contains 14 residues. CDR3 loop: CASSQGPTVHGYTF. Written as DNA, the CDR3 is TGTGCCAGCAGCCAGGGCCCAACAGTGCATGGCTACACCTTC.

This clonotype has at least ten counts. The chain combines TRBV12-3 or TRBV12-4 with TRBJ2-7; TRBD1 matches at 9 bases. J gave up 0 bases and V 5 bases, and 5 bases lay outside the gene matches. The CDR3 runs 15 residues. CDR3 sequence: CASSRGQGSSYEQYF. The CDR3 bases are TGTGCCAGCAGTAGAGGACAGGGGTCCTCCTACGAGCAGTACTTC.

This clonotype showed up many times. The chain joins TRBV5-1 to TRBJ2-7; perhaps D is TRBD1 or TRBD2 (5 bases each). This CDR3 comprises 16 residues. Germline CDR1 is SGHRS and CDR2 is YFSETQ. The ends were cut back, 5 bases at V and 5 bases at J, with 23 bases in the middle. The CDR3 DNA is TGCGCCAGCAGGAGGGGAGAATTACTTCAACAGGACGAGCAGTACTTC. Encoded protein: CASRRGELLQQDEQYF.

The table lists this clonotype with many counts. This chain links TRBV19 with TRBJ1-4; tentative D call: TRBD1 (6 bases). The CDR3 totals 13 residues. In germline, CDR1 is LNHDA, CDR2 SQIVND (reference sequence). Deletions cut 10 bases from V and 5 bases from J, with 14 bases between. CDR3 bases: TGTGCCACCTCCTTAACAGGGAATGAAAAACTGTTTTTT. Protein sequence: CATSLTGNEKLFF. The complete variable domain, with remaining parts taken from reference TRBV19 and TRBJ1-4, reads DGGITQSPKYLFRKEGQNVTLSCEQNLNHDAMYWYRQDPGQGLRLIYYSQIVNDFQKGDIAEGYSVSREKKESFPLTVTSAQKNPTAFYLCATSLTGNEKLFFGSGTQLSVL.

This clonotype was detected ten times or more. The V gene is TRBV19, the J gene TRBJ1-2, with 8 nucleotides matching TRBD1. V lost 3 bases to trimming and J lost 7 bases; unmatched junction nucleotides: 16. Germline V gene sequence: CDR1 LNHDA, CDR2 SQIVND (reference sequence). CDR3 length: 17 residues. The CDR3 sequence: CASSMGWTGIRQRGYTF. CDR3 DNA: TGTGCCAGTAGTATGGGCTGGACAGGGATAAGACAACGTGGCTACACCTTC.

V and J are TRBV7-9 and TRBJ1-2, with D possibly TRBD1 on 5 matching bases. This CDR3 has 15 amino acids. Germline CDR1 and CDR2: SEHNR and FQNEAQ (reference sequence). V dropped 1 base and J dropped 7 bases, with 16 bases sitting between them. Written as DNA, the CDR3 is TGTGCCAGCAGCTTAGGCCAGGACATCTCCCTTGGCTACACCTTC. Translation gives CASSLGQDISLGYTF.

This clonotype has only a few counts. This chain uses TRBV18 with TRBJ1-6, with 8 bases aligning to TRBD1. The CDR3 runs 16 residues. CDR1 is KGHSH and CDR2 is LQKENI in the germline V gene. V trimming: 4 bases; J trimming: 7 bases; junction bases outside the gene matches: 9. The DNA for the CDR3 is TGTGCCAGCTCACGACTGGACAGGGTTGTAAATTCACCCCTCCACTTT. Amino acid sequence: CASSRLDRVVNSPLHF.

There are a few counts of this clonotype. The CDR3 coding sequence is TGTGCCAGCAGTCAGCGGACAGGGTACTCCTACGAGCAGTACTTC. Translated, it gives CASSQRTGYSYEQYF. The chain has TRBV27 and TRBJ2-7, with 8 bases aligning to TRBD1. In germline, CDR1 is MNHEY, CDR2 SMNVEV (reference sequence). The CDR3 contains 15 residues. Unmatched junction bases numbered 6, after V lost 5 bases and J lost 0 bases.

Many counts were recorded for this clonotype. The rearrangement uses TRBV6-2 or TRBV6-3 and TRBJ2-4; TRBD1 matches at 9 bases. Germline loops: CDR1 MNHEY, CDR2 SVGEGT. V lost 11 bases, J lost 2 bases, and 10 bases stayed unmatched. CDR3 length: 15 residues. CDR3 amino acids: CAQPCGTGPKNIQYF. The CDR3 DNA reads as TGTGCCCAGCCTTGCGGGACAGGGCCCAAAAACATTCAGTACTTC.

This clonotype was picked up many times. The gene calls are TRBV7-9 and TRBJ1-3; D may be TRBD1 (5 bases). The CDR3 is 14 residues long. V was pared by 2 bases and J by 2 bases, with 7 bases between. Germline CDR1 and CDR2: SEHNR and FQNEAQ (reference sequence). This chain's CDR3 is CASSLKGPGNTIYF. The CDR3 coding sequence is TGTGCCAGCAGCTTAAAGGGACCTGGAAACACCATATATTTT. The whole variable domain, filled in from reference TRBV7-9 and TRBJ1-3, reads DTGVSQNPRHKITKRGQNVTFRCDPISEHNRLYWYRQTLGQGPEFLTYFQNEAQLEKSRLLSDRFSAERPKGSFSTLEIQRTEQGDSAMYLCASSLKGPGNTIYFGEGSWLTVV.

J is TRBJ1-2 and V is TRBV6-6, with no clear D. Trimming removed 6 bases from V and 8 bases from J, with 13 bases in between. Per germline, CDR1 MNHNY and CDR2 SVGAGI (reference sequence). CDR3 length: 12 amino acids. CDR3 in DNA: TGTGCCAGCAGCCCCGGACTGGCCGGCTACACCTTC. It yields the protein CASSPGLAGYTF.

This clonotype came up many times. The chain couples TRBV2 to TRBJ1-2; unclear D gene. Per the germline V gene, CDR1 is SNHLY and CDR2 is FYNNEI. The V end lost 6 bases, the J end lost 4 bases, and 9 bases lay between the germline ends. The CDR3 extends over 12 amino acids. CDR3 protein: CASRRIAYGYTF. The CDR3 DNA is TGTGCCAGCAGGAGGATAGCCTATGGCTACACCTTC.

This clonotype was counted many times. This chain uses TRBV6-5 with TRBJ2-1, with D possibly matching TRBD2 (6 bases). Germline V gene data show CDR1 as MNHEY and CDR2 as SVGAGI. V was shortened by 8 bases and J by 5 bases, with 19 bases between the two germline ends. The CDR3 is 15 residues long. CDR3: CASQITEGRDNEQFF. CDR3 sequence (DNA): TGTGCCAGCCAGATCACGGAGGGCCGCGACAATGAGCAGTTCTTC.

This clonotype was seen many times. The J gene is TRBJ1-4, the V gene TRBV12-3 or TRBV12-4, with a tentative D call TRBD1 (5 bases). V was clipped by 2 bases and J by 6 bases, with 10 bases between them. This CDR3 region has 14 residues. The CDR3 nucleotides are TGTGCCAGCAGTTTATCCGGGGGAGATGAAAAACTGTTTTTT. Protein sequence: CASSLSGGDEKLFF.

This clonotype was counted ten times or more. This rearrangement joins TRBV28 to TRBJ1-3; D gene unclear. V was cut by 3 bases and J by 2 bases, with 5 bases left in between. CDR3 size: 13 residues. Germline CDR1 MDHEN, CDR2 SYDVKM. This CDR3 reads CASSFPTGNTIYF. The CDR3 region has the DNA TGTGCCAGCAGTTTCCCAACTGGAAACACCATATATTTT.

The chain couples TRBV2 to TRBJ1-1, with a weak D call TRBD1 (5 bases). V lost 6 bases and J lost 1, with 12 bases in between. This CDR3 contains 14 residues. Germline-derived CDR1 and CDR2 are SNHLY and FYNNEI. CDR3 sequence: CASSPGHPNTEAFF. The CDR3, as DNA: TGTGCCAGCAGCCCAGGACATCCGAACACTGAAGCTTTCTTT.

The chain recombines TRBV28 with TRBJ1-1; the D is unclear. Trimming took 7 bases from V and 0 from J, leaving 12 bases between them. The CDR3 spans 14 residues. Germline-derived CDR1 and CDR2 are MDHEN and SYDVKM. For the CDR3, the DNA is TGTGCCAGCAAGAACCCGAATCTGAACACTGAAGCTTTCTTT. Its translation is CASKNPNLNTEAFF. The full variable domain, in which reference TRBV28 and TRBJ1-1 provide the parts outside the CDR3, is DVKVTQSSRYLVKRTGEKVFLECVQDMDHENMFWYRQDPGLGLRLIYFSYDVKMKEKGDIPEGYSVSREKKERFSLILESASTNQTSMYLCASKNPNLNTEAFFGQGTRLTVV.

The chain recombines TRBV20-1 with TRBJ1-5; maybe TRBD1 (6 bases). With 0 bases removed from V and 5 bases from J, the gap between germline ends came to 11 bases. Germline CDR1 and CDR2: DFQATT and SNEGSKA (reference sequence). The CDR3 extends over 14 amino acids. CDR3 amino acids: CSAREGGGHQPQHF. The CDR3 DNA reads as TGCAGTGCTAGAGAAGGGGGTGGTCATCAGCCCCAGCATTTT.

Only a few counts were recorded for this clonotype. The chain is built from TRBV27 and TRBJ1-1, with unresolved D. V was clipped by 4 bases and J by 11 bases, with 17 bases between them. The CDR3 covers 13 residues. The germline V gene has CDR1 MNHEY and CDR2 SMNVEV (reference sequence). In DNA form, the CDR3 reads TGTGCCAGCAGTTCGGGCCCGATGTCGTGGGCTTTCTTT. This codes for CASSSGPMSWAFF.

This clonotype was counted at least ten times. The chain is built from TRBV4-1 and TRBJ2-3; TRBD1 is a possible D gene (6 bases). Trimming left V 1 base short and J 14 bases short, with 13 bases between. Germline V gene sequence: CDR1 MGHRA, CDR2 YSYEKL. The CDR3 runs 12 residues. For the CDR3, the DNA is TGCGCCAGCAGCCAAGTCCCCGACAGGCTGTATTTT. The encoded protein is CASSQVPDRLYF.

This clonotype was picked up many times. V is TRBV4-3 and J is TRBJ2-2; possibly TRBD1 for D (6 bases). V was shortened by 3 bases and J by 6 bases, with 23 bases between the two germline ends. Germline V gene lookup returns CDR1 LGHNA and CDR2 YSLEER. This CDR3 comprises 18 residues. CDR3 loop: CASSHSWVGALGAGELFF. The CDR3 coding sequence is TGCGCCAGCAGCCATTCCTGGGTGGGGGCTCTAGGGGCCGGGGAGCTGTTTTTT.

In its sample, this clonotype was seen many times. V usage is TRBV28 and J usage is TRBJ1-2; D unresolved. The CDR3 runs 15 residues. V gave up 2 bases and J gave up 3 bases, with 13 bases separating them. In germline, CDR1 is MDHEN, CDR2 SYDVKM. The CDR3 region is CASSLLSSHYYGYTF. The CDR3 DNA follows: TGTGCCAGCAGTTTACTCTCCAGCCACTACTATGGCTACACCTTC.

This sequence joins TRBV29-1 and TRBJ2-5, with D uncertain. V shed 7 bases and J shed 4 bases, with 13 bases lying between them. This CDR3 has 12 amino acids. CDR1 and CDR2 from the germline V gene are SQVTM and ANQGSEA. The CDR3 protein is CSARLGGETQYF. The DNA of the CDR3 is TGCAGCGCCCGGTTGGGTGGAGAGACCCAGTACTTC.